These 19 T cell receptor beta chains came from one sample sequenced in a study of blood T cell repertoires in COVID-19. Profiling relied on immunoSEQ multiplex PCR, and the TCRdb table lists in-frame clones only, not all of them. The table includes about 130,000 clones, 78% detected once. Specimen: peripheral blood. All receptors derive from a man aged 55 to 69 who had recovered from COVID-19.

CDR3 sequence reads: CASSHSDREDRPQHF. CDR3 nucleotides: TGTGCCAGCAGCCACAGTGACAGGGAAGATCGGCCCCAGCATTTT. The V gene is TRBV6-5, the J gene TRBJ1-5; TRBD1 matches at 7 bases. V lost 6 bases, J lost 9 bases, and 14 bases stayed unmatched. The CDR3 contains 15 residues. CDR1 is MNHEY, CDR2 SVGAGI, per germline.

This clone came up once. This chain connects TRBV3-1 (or the pseudogene TRBV3-2) to TRBJ2-3; maybe TRBD2 (5 bases). The CDR3 runs 17 residues. Germline V gives CDR1 LGHDT, CDR2 YNNKEL (reference sequence). The ends were cut back, 4 bases at V and 0 bases at J, with 17 bases in the middle. CDR3 DNA sequence: TGTGCCAGCAGCCCCCCCGGGAACTATCCTAGCACAGATACGCAGTATTTT. Protein sequence: CASSPPGNYPSTDTQYF.

The chain combines TRBV5-4 with TRBJ1-6; the D is unclear. Germline V gene lookup returns CDR1 SGHNT and CDR2 YYREEE (reference sequence). The CDR3 runs 12 residues. The V and J ends lost 1 base and 8 bases respectively, with 4 bases between them. The CDR3 DNA sequence: TGTGCCAGCAGCTTGTATGATTCACCCCTCCACTTT. Its protein product is CASSLYDSPLHF.

The chain joins TRBV4-3 to TRBJ2-3; 9 bases are a match to TRBD2. The CDR3 spans 15 residues. The junction had 7 bases not matched to a gene; V was cut back by 1 base and J by 8 bases. Per germline, CDR1 LGHNA and CDR2 YSLEER. The CDR3 region is CASSQGRGGPFTQYF. The CDR3 DNA reads TGCGCCAGCAGCCAAGGGCGGGGGGGCCCTTTTACGCAGTATTTT.

This chain joins TRBV4-2 and TRBJ1-4, with D maybe TRBD1 (6 bases). Germline CDR1 is LGHNA and CDR2 is YNFKEQ. Trimming shortened V by 2 bases and J by 0 bases, and 13 bases separated the two germline ends. CDR3 length: 17 residues. The CDR3 loop reads CASSQYRAPATNEKLFF. CDR3 bases: TGTGCCAGCAGCCAATACAGGGCCCCTGCAACTAATGAAAAACTGTTTTTT.

The chain uses TRBV15 and TRBJ1-1; D gene ambiguous. The germline V gene has CDR1 LNHNV and CDR2 YYDKDF (reference sequence). CDR3 length: 13 residues. V shed 0 bases and J shed 1 base, with 3 bases lying between them. CDR3 loop: CATSRDGNTEAFF. CDR3 bases: TGTGCCACCAGCAGAGACGGGAACACTGAAGCTTTCTTT.

This clone has more than one count but fewer than ten. This chain uses TRBV5-1 with TRBJ2-1, with 9 bases identical to TRBD1. Germline V gene sequence: CDR1 SGHRS, CDR2 YFSETQ. This CDR3 region has 15 residues. With 3 bases clipped from V and 6 bases from J, the junction kept 7 bases outside the gene matches. In DNA form, the CDR3 reads TGCGCCAGCAGCTGGATCGGGACAGGGACCAATGAGCAGTTCTTC. Protein sequence: CASSWIGTGTNEQFF.

The genes are TRBV12-3 or TRBV12-4 and TRBJ2-2; no definite D call. V was clipped by 5 bases and J by 3 bases, with 4 bases between them. The CDR3 spans 12 residues. CDR3 protein: CASSPYTGELFF. The CDR3 nucleotides read TGTGCCAGCAGTCCATACACCGGGGAGCTGTTTTTT.

The chain carries TRBV5-1 and TRBJ2-1; 12 bases align to TRBD2. Looked up from germline, CDR1 is SGHRS and CDR2 is YFSETQ. V was pared by 4 bases and J by 10 bases, with 3 bases of the junction left unmatched. The CDR3 is 13 amino acids. CDR3 sequence (DNA): TGCGCCAGCAGCCCTAGCGGGGGGGAAGAGCAGTTCTTC. This encodes CASSPSGGEEQFF.

This chain joins TRBV24-1 and TRBJ2-5; TRBD2 matches 12 bases. The CDR3 has 15 residues. V dropped 4 bases and J dropped 4; count of bases not matched to a gene: 3. CDR1 KGHDR and CDR2 SFDVKD come from the germline V gene. The CDR3 region has the DNA TGTGCCACCAGTGACAGGGGACTAGCGGGAGAGACCCAGTACTTC. This translates into CATSDRGLAGETQYF.

The chain joins TRBV6-4 to TRBJ2-3, with TRBD2 identical over 8 bases. Looked up from germline, CDR1 is MRHNA and CDR2 is SNTAGT. The length of the CDR3 is 16 residues. V dropped 0 bases and J dropped 3; count of bases not matched to a gene: 5. The CDR3 sequence is CASSDSGSGNTDTQYF. As DNA, the CDR3 is TGTGCCAGCAGTGACTCGGGTAGCGGGAATACAGATACGCAGTATTTT.

The chain joins TRBV12-3 or TRBV12-4 to TRBJ2-3, with no clear D. The CDR3 contains 13 residues. The V end lost 7 bases, the J end lost 0 bases, and 8 bases lay between the germline ends. The CDR3, as DNA: TGTGCCAGCAAATTTAGTAGCACAGATACGCAGTATTTT. Amino acids: CASKFSSTDTQYF.

This chain uses TRBV7-9 with TRBJ2-3; 8 bases align to TRBD1. CDR3 size: 15 residues. Germline CDR1 reads SEHNR; CDR2 reads FQNEAQ (reference sequence). The V gene end was trimmed by 1 base and the J gene end by 5 bases; junction bases not matched to a gene: 5. CDR3: CASSLERTGRDTQYF. The CDR3 region has the DNA TGTGCCAGCAGCTTAGAGAGGACAGGGCGAGATACGCAGTATTTT.

The chain couples TRBV6-2 or TRBV6-3 to TRBJ1-6; the match to TRBD1 covers 7 bases. The CDR3 is made up of 15 amino acids. With 2 bases clipped from V and 7 bases from J, the junction kept 5 bases outside the gene matches. The germline gives CDR1 MNHEY, CDR2 SVGEGT. This CDR3 is CASSYDRVRNSPLHF. CDR3 coding DNA: TGTGCCAGCAGTTACGACAGGGTGAGGAATTCACCCCTCCACTTT.

This clone was observed once. The chain joins TRBV3-1 (or the pseudogene TRBV3-2) to TRBJ2-6; 7 positions agree with TRBD2. This CDR3 has 18 residues. The V segment lost 1 base and the J segment 2 bases; nucleotides outside the gene matches: 8. Germline V lookup: CDR1 LGHDT, CDR2 YNNKEL (reference sequence). The CDR3 DNA is TGTGCCAGCAGCCAAGGCTTAGGGGAGGGGCCTGGGGCCAACGTCCTGACTTTC. Its protein is CASSQGLGEGPGANVLTF.

The rearrangement joins TRBV28 to TRBJ2-3, with TRBD1 matching over 9 bases. The CDR3 has 16 residues. Trimming at V came to 6 bases and at J to 10 bases, leaving 17 bases not matched to a gene. Germline-derived CDR1 and CDR2 are MDHEN and SYDVKM. The CDR3 DNA sequence: TGTGCCAGCAGCGGACAGGGGAGGCCCGATACGGATGCGCAGTATTTT. Translating it yields CASSGQGRPDTDAQYF.

The chain recombines TRBV28 with TRBJ1-5; 7 bases align to TRBD1. The CDR3 contains 13 residues. Trimming took 6 bases from V and 4 from J; bases not matched to a gene: 3. Germline V CDR1 and CDR2: MDHEN, SYDVKM. The CDR3 region has the DNA TGTGCCAGCAGAAAGGACAGGAATCAGCCCCAGCATTTT. Translated, it gives CASRKDRNQPQHF.

The chain has TRBV5-6 and TRBJ2-2; D gene unclear. The V and J ends lost 0 bases and 4 bases respectively, with 7 bases between them. Germline V gene lookup returns CDR1 SGHDT and CDR2 YYEEEE. The CDR3 is 14 amino acids. CDR3 DNA sequence: TGTGCCAGCAGCTTGGTTTGGGCCACCGGGGAGCTGTTTTTT. Encoded protein: CASSLVWATGELFF. The full variable domain, completed using reference TRBV5-6 and TRBJ2-2, is DAGVTQSPTHLIKTRGQQVTLRCSPKSGHDTVSWYQQALGQGPQFIFQYYEEEERQRGNFPDRFSGHQFPNYSSELNVNALLLGDSALYLCASSLVWATGELFFGEGSRLTVL.

This chain links TRBV19 with TRBJ1-2, with TRBD1 identical over 7 bases. CDR3 length: 13 amino acids. Germline V gene data show CDR1 as LNHDA and CDR2 as SQIVND (reference sequence). V gave up 7 bases and J gave up 3 bases; unmatched junction bases: 5. CDR3 loop: CASKKGGDYGYTF. Here the CDR3 DNA reads TGTGCCAGTAAAAAAGGGGGCGACTATGGCTACACCTTC.